This T cell receptor (beta chain) was observed in a study of long-term antiretroviral therapy in people with HIV. Regarding the study as a whole: Blood, drawn from about 2004 to 2018, may reflect older ART regimens. Dominating the repertoire at all time points were the clones that expanded before ART.

The libraries were made with immunoSEQ v3.0 at survey level. Sequencing targeted roughly 35,000-50,000 T-cell genomes per sample. Only in-frame clones appear in the TCRdb table, and some are missing; sequencing was by immunoSEQ multiplex PCR. The sample consists of 25,000 to 30,000 clones, roughly 86% of them appearing once. On this clone: What it binds is unknown.

Prior to DNA extraction, the samples held roughly 1-10 million cryopreserved PBMC. V gave up 6 bases and J gave up 0 bases, with 12 bases separating them. CDR3 length equals 15 residues. CDR1 and CDR2 from the germline V gene are MDHEN and SYDVKM. The TCR originated in a man aged 40-50 years with HIV. Sequenced material: unsorted PBMCs, taken just over 2.6 years after starting antiretroviral therapy. This chain links TRBV28 with TRBJ1-3; D is unclear. CDR3 nucleotide sequence: TGTGCCAGCAGGCCGGACCGTAGCTCTGGAAACACCATATATTTT. This sequence encodes CASRPDRSSGNTIYF. Complete variable domain (other parts from reference TRBV28 and TRBJ1-3): DVKVTQSSRYLVKRTGEKVFLECVQDMDHENMFWYRQDPGLGLRLIYFSYDVKMKEKGDIPEGYSVSREKKERFSLILESASTNQTSMYLCASRPDRSSGNTIYFGEGSWLTVV.